Each of the 29 T cell receptor beta chains below was sequenced from the same sample in a study of cytomegalovirus exposure and HLA in healthy donors. Primers for the PCR totalled 60 Vbeta and 13 Jbeta. Sequenced by immunoSEQ multiplex PCR; TCRdb stores in-frame clones only, minus some. The data contain about 82,000 clones, roughly 80% of them singletons. Sequencing used PBMCs. Receptor source: a human donor in good health.

Concerning this clone itself: One end of the junction varies from germline; a read error may be responsible. The chain employs TRBV5-1 and TRBJ1-4, with 8 bases identical to TRBD1. The length of the CDR3 is 17 residues. Germline values: CDR1 SGHRS, CDR2 YFSETQ. This CDR3 is CAGSLRAGGLGEEKLFF. The CDR3 nucleotides read TGCGCCGGCAGCTTGAGAGCAGGGGGCCTGGGAGAGGAAAAACTGTTTTTT.

This clone was detected a few times. This sequence joins TRBV5-6 and TRBJ1-1, with TRBD1 identical over 8 bases. Germline CDR1 reads SGHDT; CDR2 reads YYEEEE. This CDR3 has 14 amino acids. V lost 3 bases and J lost 6; bases outside the gene matches: 7. This chain's CDR3 is CASSYGQGRPEAFF. The CDR3 DNA reads TGTGCCAGCAGCTACGGACAGGGTAGACCTGAAGCTTTCTTT.

A few counts support this clone. The V gene is TRBV15, the J gene TRBJ1-1; D is unresolved. There are 14 residues in the CDR3. The germline V gene encodes CDR1 LNHNV and CDR2 YYDKDF (reference sequence). Between the trimmed V and J ends, which lost 0 bases and 10 bases, there was a span of 15 bases. The DNA for the CDR3 is TGTGCCACCAGCAGAGATGAGAGAGGGATCGGAGCTTTCTTT. Protein: CATSRDERGIGAFF. Using reference TRBV15 and TRBJ1-1 for the parts outside the CDR3, the full variable domain is DAMVIQNPRYQVTQFGKPVTLSCSQTLNHNVMYWYQQKSSQAPKLLFHYYDKDFNNEADTPDNFQSRRPNTSFCFLDIRSPGLGDTAMYLCATSRDERGIGAFFGQGTRLTVV.

The rearrangement uses TRBV27 and TRBJ1-6; D gene unclear. The V gene's germline CDR1 is MNHEY and CDR2 SMNVEV (reference sequence). The CDR3 is 14 amino acids. The germline V and J ends were trimmed by 3 bases and 4 bases, with 7 bases remaining between them. Here the CDR3 reads CASSFDKYNSPLHF. In nucleotides, the CDR3 is TGTGCCAGCAGTTTCGACAAGTATAATTCACCCCTCCACTTT.

The table lists this clone with a count of one. This rearrangement joins TRBV4-2 to TRBJ1-2; TRBD1 matches at 7 bases. Germline V gene sequence: CDR1 LGHNA, CDR2 YNFKEQ. V lost 1 base and J lost 5; bases outside the gene matches: 4. CDR3 length equals 14 residues. In DNA form, the CDR3 reads TGTGCCAGCAGCCAAGCAGGGGGTAGGTATGGCTACACCTTC. Protein product: CASSQAGGRYGYTF.

The V and J genes are TRBV6-1 and TRBJ2-1, with TRBD1 matching over 7 bases. The CDR3 runs to 15 residues. In germline, CDR1 is MNHNS, CDR2 SASEGT. Trimming removed 7 bases from V and 8 bases from J; junction bases left unmatched: 14. CDR3 DNA: TGTGCCAGCACCGATTCACCGGCAGGGGGATATGAGCAGTTCTTC. Residues: CASTDSPAGGYEQFF.

The chain employs TRBV11-2 and TRBJ1-6, with D possibly matching TRBD1 (5 bases). Deletions cut 4 bases from V and 9 bases from J, with 13 bases between. The CDR3 totals 14 residues. Germline V lookup: CDR1 SGHAT, CDR2 FQNNGV. CDR3 sequence (DNA): TGTGCCAGCAGCTCCTACACAGGCAGTTCACCCCTCCACTTT. Protein product: CASSSYTGSSPLHF.

The V and J genes are TRBV6-1 and TRBJ2-1, with 9 bases matching TRBD2. Per the germline V gene, CDR1 is MNHNS and CDR2 is SASEGT. This CDR3 has 14 residues. Trimming removed 8 bases from V and 3 bases from J; junction bases left unmatched: 5. The CDR3 spells CASRGLAYYNEQFF. As DNA, the CDR3 is TGTGCCAGCCGGGGACTAGCTTACTACAATGAGCAGTTCTTC.

The genes are TRBV6-6 and TRBJ2-2; D unclear. The germline V and J ends were trimmed by 0 bases and 1 base, with 9 bases remaining between them. Germline CDR1 reads MNHNY; CDR2 reads SVGAGI (reference sequence). The length of the CDR3 is 16 residues. The CDR3 spells CASSYSLRQNTGELFF. For the CDR3, the DNA is TGTGCCAGCAGTTACTCACTCCGACAGAACACCGGGGAGCTGTTTTTT.

The chain recombines TRBV5-6 with TRBJ1-4; a possible D gene is TRBD1 (5 bases). V shed 4 bases and J shed 2 bases, with 15 bases lying between them. CDR1 SGHDT and CDR2 YYEEEE come from the germline V gene. The CDR3 consists of 16 residues. CDR3 coding DNA: TGTGCCAGCAGCCTTCCCTCGGCAGGGACTAATGAAAAACTGTTTTTT. Translation: CASSLPSAGTNEKLFF. The complete variable domain, with remaining parts taken from reference TRBV5-6 and TRBJ1-4, reads DAGVTQSPTHLIKTRGQQVTLRCSPKSGHDTVSWYQQALGQGPQFIFQYYEEEERQRGNFPDRFSGHQFPNYSSELNVNALLLGDSALYLCASSLPSAGTNEKLFFGSGTQLSVL.

The V call is TRBV19, the J call TRBJ2-5, with D perhaps TRBD1 (6 bases). V gave up 2 bases and J gave up 4 bases, with 17 bases separating them. The V gene's germline CDR1 is LNHDA and CDR2 SQIVND (reference sequence). This CDR3 comprises 16 residues. CDR3 region: CASSITAGVLVETQYF. CDR3 bases: TGTGCCAGTAGTATAACGGCAGGGGTGCTGGTAGAGACCCAGTACTTC. The full variable domain, completed using reference TRBV19 and TRBJ2-5, is DGGITQSPKYLFRKEGQNVTLSCEQNLNHDAMYWYRQDPGQGLRLIYYSQIVNDFQKGDIAEGYSVSREKKESFPLTVTSAQKNPTAFYLCASSITAGVLVETQYFGPGTRLLVL.

The chain is built from TRBV5-1 and TRBJ1-2, with a weak D call TRBD1 (5 bases). The germline V gene encodes CDR1 SGHRS and CDR2 YFSETQ. The ends were cut back, 0 bases at V and 2 bases at J, with 5 bases in the middle. The CDR3 has 13 amino acids. DNA of the CDR3: TGCGCCAGCAGCTTGGGGACAAACTATGGCTACACCTTC. It specifies CASSLGTNYGYTF.

This chain joins TRBV13 and TRBJ2-2; TRBD2 is a possible D gene (5 bases). Trimming cost V 2 bases and J 6 bases, with 7 bases left between them. The CDR3 loop spans 13 amino acids. CDR1 is PRHDT and CDR2 is FYEKMQ in the germline V gene (reference sequence). The DNA for the CDR3 is TGTGCCAGCAGCTTACTAGCCCCCGGGGAGCTGTTTTTT. As protein: CASSLLAPGELFF.

V is TRBV27 and J is TRBJ1-2; 7 bases match TRBD1. V gave up 3 bases and J gave up 7 bases; unmatched junction bases: 5. CDR3 length: 13 residues. CDR1 is MNHEY and CDR2 is SMNVEV in the germline V gene (reference sequence). In DNA, the CDR3 is TGTGCCAGCAGTTTGAGGGGGCGGGTTGGCTACACCTTC. Amino acid sequence: CASSLRGRVGYTF.

CDR3 nucleotide sequence: TGTGCCAGCTCTGGAGCAGGGGAACAGCCCCAGCATTTT. Translating gives CASSGAGEQPQHF. The rearrangement joins TRBV18 to TRBJ1-5; maybe TRBD1 (6 bases). CDR1 is KGHSH and CDR2 is LQKENI in the germline V gene. The CDR3 consists of 13 residues. V lost 6 bases and J 7 bases, leaving 13 bases between the germline ends.

The genes are TRBV7-6 and TRBJ2-1, with 9 nucleotides matching TRBD2. Germline V gene data show CDR1 as SGHVS and CDR2 as FNYEAQ. This CDR3 is built from 16 residues. V shed 2 bases and J 5 bases; nucleotides not matched to a gene: 7. Written as DNA, the CDR3 is TGTGCCAGCAGCTTAAGAGTAGCGGGGGTCAACAATGAGCAGTTCTTC. This gives the protein CASSLRVAGVNNEQFF.

In its sample, this clone was seen once. The chain couples TRBV9 to TRBJ1-1; weak D call: TRBD1 (5 bases). Germline CDR1 reads SGDLS; CDR2 reads YYNGEE. The CDR3 runs 13 residues. V gave up 0 bases and J gave up 6 bases, with 9 bases separating them. The CDR3 region is CASSVGRGAEAFF. The DNA for the CDR3 is TGTGCCAGCAGCGTAGGGAGGGGAGCTGAAGCTTTCTTT.

This chain links TRBV2 with TRBJ1-4, with D maybe TRBD1 (5 bases). Trimming left V 6 bases short and J 7 bases short, with 18 bases between. The CDR3 runs to 15 residues. Germline lookup yields CDR1 SNHLY and CDR2 FYNNEI. The CDR3 DNA sequence: TGTGCCAGCAGGGAGGGGTGGAGCGCCTCTGAAAAACTGTTTTTT. As protein: CASREGWSASEKLFF. The variable domain in full, with the rest retrieved from reference TRBV2 and TRBJ1-4, is EPEVTQTPSHQVTQMGQEVILRCVPISNHLYFYWYRQILGQKVEFLVSFYNNEISEKSEIFDDQFSVERPDGSNFTLKIRSTKLEDSAMYFCASREGWSASEKLFFGSGTQLSVL.

The chain recombines TRBV10-1 with TRBJ2-2; tentative D call: TRBD1 (7 bases). Germline V gives CDR1 WNHNN, CDR2 SYGVQD (reference sequence). The CDR3 extends over 13 amino acids. Trimming stripped 7 bases from V and 5 bases from J, with 11 bases between. CDR3 protein: CASKQGGTGELFF. The CDR3 DNA sequence: TGCGCCAGCAAGCAGGGGGGAACCGGGGAGCTGTTTTTT.

This chain joins TRBV27 and TRBJ1-5; D not certain. CDR3 size: 16 residues. Trimming shortened V by 0 bases and J by 2 bases, and 11 bases separated the two germline ends. The V gene's germline CDR1 is MNHEY and CDR2 SMNVEV (reference sequence). The CDR3 loop reads CASSLSPNQGNQPQHF. The CDR3 bases are TGTGCCAGCAGTTTATCCCCCAATCAGGGCAATCAGCCCCAGCATTTT.

This clone has only a few counts. The chain uses TRBV6-5 and TRBJ2-1; weak D call: TRBD2 (5 bases). The ends were cut back, 2 bases at V and 3 bases at J, with 8 bases in the middle. This CDR3 region has 14 residues. Germline V lookup: CDR1 MNHEY, CDR2 SVGAGI. This CDR3 is CASSYLAFYNEQFF. The CDR3 DNA sequence: TGTGCCAGCAGTTACCTAGCTTTCTACAATGAGCAGTTCTTC.

V usage is TRBV19 and J usage is TRBJ1-6; D not certain. Germline loops: CDR1 LNHDA, CDR2 SQIVND (reference sequence). The CDR3 loop spans 15 amino acids. V dropped 5 bases and J dropped 0 bases, with 8 bases sitting between them. CDR3: CASSPMSSYNSPLHF. In DNA, the CDR3 is TGTGCCAGTAGTCCAATGAGCTCCTATAATTCACCCCTCCACTTT.

The chain employs TRBV5-4 and TRBJ1-1; TRBD1 might be the D (5 bases). The CDR3 is made up of 14 amino acids. Deletions cut 0 bases from V and 4 bases from J, with 10 bases between. CDR1 is SGHNT, CDR2 YYREEE, per germline (reference sequence). The CDR3: CASSLDRGITEAFF. CDR3 DNA sequence: TGTGCCAGCAGCTTGGATAGGGGAATCACTGAAGCTTTCTTT.

The chain couples TRBV10-3 to TRBJ1-1; D is uncertain. This CDR3 region has 14 residues. Trimming took 2 bases from V and 0 from J, leaving 7 bases between them. Germline loops: CDR1 ENHRY, CDR2 SYGVKD. CDR3 nucleotides: TGTGCCATCAGTGAGCAACAGATGAACACTGAAGCTTTCTTT. Protein product: CAISEQQMNTEAFF.

This clone has a handful of counts. V usage is TRBV5-6 and J usage is TRBJ2-7, with D maybe TRBD2 (6 bases). CDR1 SGHDT and CDR2 YYEEEE come from the germline V gene. The CDR3 has 14 amino acids. V lost 6 bases to trimming and J lost 7 bases, with 20 bases between them. CDR3 sequence: CASILRGLTSEQYF. CDR3 sequence (DNA): TGTGCCAGCATTCTCCGGGGACTTACGAGTGAGCAGTACTTC.

This clone was recorded a few times. The V gene is TRBV5-4, the J gene TRBJ1-4; D ambiguous. Trimming removed 0 bases from V and 5 bases from J, with 11 bases in between. The germline CDR1 and CDR2 sequences are SGHNT and YYREEE (reference sequence). The CDR3 extends over 15 amino acids. The CDR3 DNA follows: TGTGCCAGCAGCTTGGCCAACCAGTACAATGAAAAACTGTTTTTT. Amino acids: CASSLANQYNEKLFF.

The J gene is TRBJ2-5, the V gene TRBV5-4; D may be TRBD1 (5 bases). Between the trimmed V and J ends, which lost 0 bases and 5 bases, there was a span of 11 bases. The germline gives CDR1 SGHNT, CDR2 YYREEE (reference sequence). This CDR3 spans 14 amino acids. CDR3 amino acids: CASSLAQGSETQYF. CDR3 bases: TGTGCCAGCAGCTTGGCGCAGGGCTCGGAGACCCAGTACTTC.

This rearrangement joins TRBV4-3 to TRBJ1-6, with 7 bases fitting TRBD1. Germline values: CDR1 LGHNA, CDR2 YSLEER. The V and J ends lost 3 bases and 7 bases, in that order; junction bases with no gene match: 6. The CDR3 runs to 15 residues. As DNA, the CDR3 is TGCGCCAGCAGCCACTCGACAGGGCGGAATTCACCCCTCCACTTT. Amino acid sequence: CASSHSTGRNSPLHF.

The rearrangement joins TRBV9 to TRBJ2-7, with 11 bases fitting TRBD1. J gave up 3 bases and V 0 bases, and 2 bases lay outside the gene matches. The CDR3 runs to 15 residues. Germline V gene sequence: CDR1 SGDLS, CDR2 YYNGEE. The CDR3 spells CASSVEGQGGYEQYF. The CDR3 DNA is TGTGCCAGCAGCGTAGAGGGACAGGGGGGCTACGAGCAGTACTTC.